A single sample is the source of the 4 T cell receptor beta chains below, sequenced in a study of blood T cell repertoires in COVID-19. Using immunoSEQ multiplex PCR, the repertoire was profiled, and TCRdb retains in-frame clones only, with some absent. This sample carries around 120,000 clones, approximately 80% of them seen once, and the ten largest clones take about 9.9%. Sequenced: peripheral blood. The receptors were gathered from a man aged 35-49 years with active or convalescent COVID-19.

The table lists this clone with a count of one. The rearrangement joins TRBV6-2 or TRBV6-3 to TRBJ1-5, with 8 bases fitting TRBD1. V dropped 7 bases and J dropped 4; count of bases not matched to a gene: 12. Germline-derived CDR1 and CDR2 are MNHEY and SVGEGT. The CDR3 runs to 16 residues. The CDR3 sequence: CASNPVDRGRNQPQHF. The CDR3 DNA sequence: TGTGCCAGCAACCCGGTAGACAGGGGCAGAAATCAGCCCCAGCATTTT.

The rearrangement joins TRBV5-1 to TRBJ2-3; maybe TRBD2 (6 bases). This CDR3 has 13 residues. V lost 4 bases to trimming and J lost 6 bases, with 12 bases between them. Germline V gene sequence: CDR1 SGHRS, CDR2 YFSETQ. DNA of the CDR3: TGCGCCAGCAGCCAAAACCTAGCGGATACGCAGTATTTT. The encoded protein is CASSQNLADTQYF. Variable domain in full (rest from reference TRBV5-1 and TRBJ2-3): KAGVTQTPRYLIKTRGQQVTLSCSPISGHRSVSWYQQTPGQGLQFLFEYFSETQRNKGNFPGRFSGRQFSNSRSEMNVSTLELGDSALYLCASSQNLADTQYFGPGTRLTVL.

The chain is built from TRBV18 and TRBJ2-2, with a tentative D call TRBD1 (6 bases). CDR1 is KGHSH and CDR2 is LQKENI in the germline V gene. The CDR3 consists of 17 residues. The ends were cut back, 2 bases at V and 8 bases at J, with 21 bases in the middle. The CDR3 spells CASSPRTDPRSSGELFF. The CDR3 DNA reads TGTGCCAGCTCACCAAGGACAGATCCTAGGAGTTCAGGGGAGCTGTTTTTT.

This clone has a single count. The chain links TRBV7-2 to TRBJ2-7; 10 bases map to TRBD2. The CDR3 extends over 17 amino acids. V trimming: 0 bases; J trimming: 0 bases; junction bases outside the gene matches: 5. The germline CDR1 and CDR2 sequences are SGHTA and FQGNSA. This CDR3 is CASSLALAGGTSYEQYF. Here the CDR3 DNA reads TGTGCCAGCAGCTTAGCCTTAGCGGGGGGTACCTCCTACGAGCAGTACTTC. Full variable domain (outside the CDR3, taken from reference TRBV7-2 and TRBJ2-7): GAGVSQSPSNKVTEKGKDVELRCDPISGHTALYWYRQSLGQGLEFLIYFQGNSAPDKSGLPSDRFSAERTGGSVSTLTIQRTQQEDSAVYLCASSLALAGGTSYEQYFGPGTRLTVT.